This T cell receptor beta chain appears in the sequencing data of a study of shared clonotypes between healthy human individuals. Findings of the study overall: Sequencing depth was expected to influence donor clonotype sharing.

As regards this clone: Antigen specificity is unknown.

Germline V gives CDR1 SGHDT, CDR2 YYEEEE. CDR3 size: 18 residues. Trimming removed 2 bases from V and 3 bases from J, with 21 bases in between. TCRdb keeps only in-frame clones here, not all; method: immunoSEQ multiplex PCR. The sample carries 2 million to 3 million clones, 80% to 95% recorded once. This chain uses TRBV5-6 with TRBJ1-5; D is perhaps TRBD1 (6 bases). The receptor comes from a man between 18 and 35 years old in good health. Some clones in this sample may be carry-over from other donors' samples. The specimen was naive CD4+ T cells from PBMCs. Regarding subset: CD45RA+ positively selected. The chain's CDR3 is CASSFVKFSGVNNQPQHF. DNA for the CDR3: TGTGCCAGCAGCTTCGTCAAGTTTTCAGGGGTGAACAATCAGCCCCAGCATTTT.